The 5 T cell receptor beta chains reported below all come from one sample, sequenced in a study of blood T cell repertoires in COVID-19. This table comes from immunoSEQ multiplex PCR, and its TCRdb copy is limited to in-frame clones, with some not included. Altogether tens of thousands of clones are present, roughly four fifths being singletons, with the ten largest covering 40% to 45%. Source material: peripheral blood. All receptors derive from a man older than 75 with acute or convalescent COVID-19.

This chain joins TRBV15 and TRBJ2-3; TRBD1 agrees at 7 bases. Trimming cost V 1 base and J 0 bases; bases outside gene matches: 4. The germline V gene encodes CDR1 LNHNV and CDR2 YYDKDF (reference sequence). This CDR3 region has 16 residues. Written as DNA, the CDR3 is TGTGCCACCAGCAGAGGTCCGACAGGGAGCACAGATACGCAGTATTTT. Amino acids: CATSRGPTGSTDTQYF.

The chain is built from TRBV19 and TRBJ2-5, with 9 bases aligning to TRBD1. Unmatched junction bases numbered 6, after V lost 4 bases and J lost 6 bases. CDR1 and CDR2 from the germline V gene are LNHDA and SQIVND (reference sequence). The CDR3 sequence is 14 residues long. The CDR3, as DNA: TGTGCCAGTAGTACGACAGGGGGGATCCAGACCCAGTACTTC. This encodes CASSTTGGIQTQYF.

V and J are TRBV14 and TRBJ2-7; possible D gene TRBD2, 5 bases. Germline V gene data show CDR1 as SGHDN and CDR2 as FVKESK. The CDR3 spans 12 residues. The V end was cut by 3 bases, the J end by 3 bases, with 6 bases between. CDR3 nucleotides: TGTGCCAGCAGCCACGGAGGCTACGAGCAGTACTTC. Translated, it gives CASSHGGYEQYF.

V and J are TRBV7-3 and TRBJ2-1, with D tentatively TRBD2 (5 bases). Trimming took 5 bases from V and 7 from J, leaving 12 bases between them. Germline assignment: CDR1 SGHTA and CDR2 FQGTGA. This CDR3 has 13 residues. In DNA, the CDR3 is TGTGCCAGCAGCAATACCCCGGGAAATGAGCAGTTCTTC. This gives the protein CASSNTPGNEQFF.

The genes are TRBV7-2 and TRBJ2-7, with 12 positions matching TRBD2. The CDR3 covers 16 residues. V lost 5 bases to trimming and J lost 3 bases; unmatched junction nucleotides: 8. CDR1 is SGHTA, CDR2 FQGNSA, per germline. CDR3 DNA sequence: TGTGCCAGCAGCCCTACTCTAGCGGGGGGGGGCTACGAGCAGTACTTC. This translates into CASSPTLAGGGYEQYF. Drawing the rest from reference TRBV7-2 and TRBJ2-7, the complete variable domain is GAGVSQSPSNKVTEKGKDVELRCDPISGHTALYWYRQSLGQGLEFLIYFQGNSAPDKSGLPSDRFSAERTGGSVSTLTIQRTQQEDSAVYLCASSPTLAGGGYEQYFGPGTRLTVT.